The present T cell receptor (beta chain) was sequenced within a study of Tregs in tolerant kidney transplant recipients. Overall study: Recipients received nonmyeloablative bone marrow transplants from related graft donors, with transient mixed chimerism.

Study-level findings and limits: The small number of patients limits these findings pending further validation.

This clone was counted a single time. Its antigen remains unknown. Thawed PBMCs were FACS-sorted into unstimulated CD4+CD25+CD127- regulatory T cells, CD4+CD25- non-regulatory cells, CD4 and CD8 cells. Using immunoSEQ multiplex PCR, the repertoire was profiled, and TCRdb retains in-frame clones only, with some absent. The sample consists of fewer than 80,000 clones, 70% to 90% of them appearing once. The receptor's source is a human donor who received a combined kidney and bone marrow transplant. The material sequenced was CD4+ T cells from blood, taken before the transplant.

Here the CDR3 DNA reads TGTGCCAGCAGCGTAGGTTTCGCGGTCTACAATGAGCAGTTCTTC. It translates to CASSVGFAVYNEQFF. This chain links TRBV9 with TRBJ2-1; no reliable D call. The germline gives CDR1 SGDLS, CDR2 YYNGEE. The V and J ends lost 0 bases and 3 bases respectively, with 10 bases between them. The CDR3 is made up of 15 amino acids.